Listed below are T cell receptor beta chains from one sample, sequenced in a study of blood T cell repertoires in COVID-19. Only in-frame clones appear in the TCRdb table, and some are missing; sequencing was by immunoSEQ multiplex PCR. The sample has over 250,000 clones, over 75% seen once. The sample was peripheral blood. The source is a woman between 70 and 85 years old with acute or convalescent COVID-19. The CDR3 runs from the conserved cysteine through the conserved F or W. The D gene is left open where the match is weak. Clone size is given for some rows only: seen once, a few or many times, or a class if the clone is expanded.

clone size: few; D gene: NA; J gene: TRBJ1-4; V gene: TRBV5-1; CDR3 DNA: TGCGCCAGCAGCATCTCAGGGACATCCAATGAAAAACTGTTTTTT; CDR3 protein: CASSISGTSNEKLFF
clone size: NA; D gene: TRBD2; J gene: TRBJ2-2; V gene: TRBV6-6; CDR3 DNA: TGTGCCAGCAGTCAGCGGGGGCCACACACCGGGGAGCTGTTTTTT; CDR3 protein: CASSQRGPHTGELFF
clone size: NA; D gene: NA; J gene: TRBJ2-7; V gene: TRBV6-5; CDR3 DNA: TGTGCCAGCAGTTTAGGGGCCTACGAGCAGTACTTC; CDR3 protein: CASSLGAYEQYF
clone size: NA; D gene: NA; J gene: TRBJ1-1; V gene: TRBV6-5; CDR3 DNA: TGTGCCAGCAGTTACTCGAGGAACACTGAAGCTTTCTTT; CDR3 protein: CASSYSRNTEAFF
clone size: NA; D gene: NA; J gene: TRBJ2-1; V gene: TRBV19; CDR3 DNA: TGTGCCAGTAGTATAGGGCCGGACAGATACAATGAGCAGTTCTTC; CDR3 protein: CASSIGPDRYNEQFF
clone size: NA; D gene: NA; J gene: TRBJ1-1; V gene: TRBV2; CDR3 DNA: TGTGCCAGCAGTGAAGGCGGAGCGAACACTGAAGCTTTCTTT; CDR3 protein: CASSEGGANTEAFF
clone size: once; D gene: TRBD1; J gene: TRBJ1-2; V gene: TRBV7-2; CDR3 DNA: TGTGCCAGCAGCTCTCGACAGGGGACGGATGGCTACACCTTC; CDR3 protein: CASSSRQGTDGYTF
clone size: NA; D gene: TRBD1; J gene: TRBJ2-2; V gene: TRBV2; CDR3 DNA: TGTGCCAGCAGTCGAGGACAGGGCTCCGGGGAGCTGTTTTTT; CDR3 protein: CASSRGQGSGELFF
clone size: NA; D gene: NA; J gene: TRBJ2-7; V gene: TRBV20-1; CDR3 DNA: TGCAGTGCTAGAGTTTGGCCCGAGCAGTACTTC; CDR3 protein: CSARVWPEQYF
clone size: NA; D gene: NA; J gene: TRBJ2-7; V gene: TRBV15; CDR3 DNA: TGTGCCACCAGCAGAGTGTCGGCAGGCAACTACGAGCAGTACTTC; CDR3 protein: CATSRVSAGNYEQYF
clone size: NA; D gene: TRBD1; J gene: TRBJ1-1; V gene: TRBV2; CDR3 DNA: TGTGCCAGCAGAGGGGGCAGAGTGAACACTGAAGCTTTCTTT; CDR3 protein: CASRGGRVNTEAFF
clone size: few; D gene: NA; J gene: TRBJ2-2; V gene: TRBV12-3/TRBV12-4; CDR3 DNA: TGTGCCAGCAGTCGGTTCCCGACCGGGGAGCTGTTTTTT; CDR3 protein: CASSRFPTGELFF
clone size: NA; D gene: TRBD1; J gene: TRBJ1-6; V gene: TRBV6-5; CDR3 DNA: TGTGCCAGCAGCCGACAGGGTTCACCCCTCCACTTT; CDR3 protein: CASSRQGSPLHF
clone size: NA; D gene: TRBD2; J gene: TRBJ2-2; V gene: TRBV19; CDR3 DNA: TGTGCCAGTAAGATGGGGGAGGGCTGGTCCGGGGAGCTGTTTTTT; CDR3 protein: CASKMGEGWSGELFF
clone size: NA; D gene: NA; J gene: TRBJ2-7; V gene: TRBV25-1; CDR3 DNA: TGTGCCAGCAGTGAAGGGGGCGGGCCGGAGCAGTACTTC; CDR3 protein: CASSEGGGPEQYF
clone size: NA; D gene: TRBD2; J gene: TRBJ2-1; V gene: TRBV2; CDR3 DNA: TGTGCCAGCCGGCCCTTAGCGGGGGGCGGGAATGAGCAGTTCTTC; CDR3 protein: CASRPLAGGGNEQFF
clone size: NA; D gene: TRBD2; J gene: TRBJ2-1; V gene: TRBV19; CDR3 DNA: TGTGCCAGTAGTCCCGGCCCTACTAGCGGGGGTAGGGTTGAGCAGTTCTTC; CDR3 protein: CASSPGPTSGGRVEQFF
clone size: NA; D gene: NA; J gene: TRBJ2-2; V gene: TRBV5-1; CDR3 DNA: TGCGCCAGCAGCTTGATGCGGGGCGAGGTCGGGGAGCTGTTTTTT; CDR3 protein: CASSLMRGEVGELFF
clone size: NA; D gene: NA; J gene: TRBJ1-6; V gene: TRBV16; CDR3 DNA: TGTGCCAGCAGCCTCCACACAGGAAATAATTCACCCCTCCACTTT; CDR3 protein: CASSLHTGNNSPLHF
clone size: NA; D gene: NA; J gene: TRBJ1-3; V gene: TRBV3-1/TRBV3-2; CDR3 DNA: TGTGCCAGCAGCCAAGTTCGGGGGATTGGAAACACCATATATTTT; CDR3 protein: CASSQVRGIGNTIYF
clone size: NA; D gene: NA; J gene: TRBJ2-5; V gene: TRBV14; CDR3 DNA: TGTGCCAGCAGTCGCGATACGCACGAAGCGGGAGAGACCCAGTACTTC; CDR3 protein: CASSRDTHEAGETQYF
clone size: few; D gene: NA; J gene: TRBJ2-2; V gene: TRBV29-1; CDR3 DNA: TGCAGCGTTGAATCAACAGCCCGAAACGGGGAGCTGTTTTTT; CDR3 protein: CSVESTARNGELFF
clone size: NA; D gene: NA; J gene: TRBJ1-6; V gene: TRBV5-5; CDR3 DNA: TGTGCCAGCAGCTCGTACGAGTATAATTCACCCCTCCACTTT; CDR3 protein: CASSSYEYNSPLHF
clone size: NA; D gene: NA; J gene: TRBJ2-2; V gene: TRBV5-1; CDR3 DNA: TGCGCCAGCAGCTCCCACGCGGGGAAGACCGGGGAGCTGTTTTTT; CDR3 protein: CASSSHAGKTGELFF
clone size: NA; D gene: NA; J gene: TRBJ1-1; V gene: TRBV12-3/TRBV12-4; CDR3 DNA: TGTGCCAGCAGACCACGACAGCTCACTGAAGCTTTCTTT; CDR3 protein: CASRPRQLTEAFF
clone size: NA; D gene: NA; J gene: TRBJ2-3; V gene: TRBV5-4; CDR3 DNA: TGTGCCAGCAGCGGCTTAGCGGTCGCCCCCCCAGATACGCAGTATTTT; CDR3 protein: CASSGLAVAPPDTQYF
clone size: once; D gene: TRBD1; J gene: TRBJ2-3; V gene: TRBV11-2; CDR3 DNA: TGTGCCAGCAGATACAGGGGATATGGAGATACGCAGTATTTT; CDR3 protein: CASRYRGYGDTQYF
clone size: NA; D gene: NA; J gene: TRBJ2-3; V gene: TRBV11-2; CDR3 DNA: TGTGCCAGCAGCTTAGTTGTGGGGGCGGATTTCACAGATACGCAGTATTTT; CDR3 protein: CASSLVVGADFTDTQYF
clone size: NA; D gene: NA; J gene: TRBJ2-5; V gene: TRBV5-1; CDR3 DNA: TGCGCCAGCAGTTACCAACAAGGCGGCGAGACCCAGTACTTC; CDR3 protein: CASSYQQGGETQYF
clone size: NA; D gene: NA; J gene: TRBJ1-2; V gene: TRBV6-5; CDR3 DNA: TGTGCCAGCAGTTCGGCGGGCTATGGCTACACCTTC; CDR3 protein: CASSSAGYGYTF
clone size: once; D gene: TRBD2; J gene: TRBJ2-3; V gene: TRBV19; CDR3 DNA: TGTGCCAGTAGTTCTAGTAGCGGGGGGGCGGATACGCAGTATTTT; CDR3 protein: CASSSSSGGADTQYF
clone size: once; D gene: TRBD1; J gene: TRBJ1-2; V gene: TRBV3-1/TRBV3-2; CDR3 DNA: TGTGCCAGCAGCCAAGTCGGGACAGGGAATGGCTACACCTTC; CDR3 protein: CASSQVGTGNGYTF
clone size: NA; D gene: NA; J gene: TRBJ2-5; V gene: TRBV11-2; CDR3 DNA: TGTGCCAGCAGCTTACGTTCTAGCGTTTTAGGCGAGACCCAGTACTTC; CDR3 protein: CASSLRSSVLGETQYF
clone size: NA; D gene: NA; J gene: TRBJ1-1; V gene: TRBV6-5; CDR3 DNA: TGTGCCAGCAGCCCCGGGGGGCCTACTTCTGAAGCTTTCTTT; CDR3 protein: CASSPGGPTSEAFF
clone size: NA; D gene: NA; J gene: TRBJ1-5; V gene: TRBV3-1/TRBV3-2; CDR3 DNA: TGTGCCAGCAGCCAAAGTGCGGGGAATCAGCCCCAGCATTTT; CDR3 protein: CASSQSAGNQPQHF
clone size: NA; D gene: NA; J gene: TRBJ1-6; V gene: TRBV2; CDR3 DNA: TGTGCCAGCAGTGAACAGGGAAGCTCCTATAATTCACCCCTCCACTTT; CDR3 protein: CASSEQGSSYNSPLHF
clone size: few; D gene: NA; J gene: TRBJ1-2; V gene: TRBV10-3; CDR3 DNA: TGTGCCATCAGTGAGTCAAACGCAGTCTATGGCTACACCTTC; CDR3 protein: CAISESNAVYGYTF
clone size: few; D gene: NA; J gene: TRBJ1-4; V gene: TRBV5-1; CDR3 DNA: TGCGCCAGCAGCTTGTTGCCGGGGGAGAATGAAAAACTGTTTTTT; CDR3 protein: CASSLLPGENEKLFF
clone size: once; D gene: TRBD1; J gene: TRBJ1-1; V gene: TRBV4-1; CDR3 DNA: TGCGCCAGCAGCCCCCAGGGGGCGCGTTTAACTGAAGCTTTCTTT; CDR3 protein: CASSPQGARLTEAFF
clone size: NA; D gene: NA; J gene: TRBJ1-1; V gene: TRBV18; CDR3 DNA: TGTGCCAGCTCACCTTCAGGGGTACTAAGAACTGAAGCTTTCTTT; CDR3 protein: CASSPSGVLRTEAFF
clone size: NA; D gene: NA; J gene: TRBJ2-3; V gene: TRBV10-1; CDR3 DNA: TGCGCCAGCAGTGAAAGACAGTCGAGCACAGATACGCAGTATTTT; CDR3 protein: CASSERQSSTDTQYF
clone size: NA; D gene: NA; J gene: TRBJ2-1; V gene: TRBV12-3/TRBV12-4; CDR3 DNA: TGTGCCAGCAGTTTAGCGGGCCATGAGCAGTTCTTC; CDR3 protein: CASSLAGHEQFF
clone size: NA; D gene: NA; J gene: TRBJ1-6; V gene: TRBV2; CDR3 DNA: TGTGCCAGCACAGACAGATATAATTCACCCCTCCACTTT; CDR3 protein: CASTDRYNSPLHF
clone size: NA; D gene: NA; J gene: TRBJ1-2; V gene: TRBV6-5; CDR3 DNA: TGTGCCAGCAGCCTCGCCGGGGGGGTTGGCTACACCTTC; CDR3 protein: CASSLAGGVGYTF
clone size: NA; D gene: NA; J gene: TRBJ1-5; V gene: TRBV20-1; CDR3 DNA: TGCAGTGCTAGTGAGGGGCCCGACAATCAGCCCCAGCATTTT; CDR3 protein: CSASEGPDNQPQHF
clone size: few; D gene: NA; J gene: TRBJ1-6; V gene: TRBV30; CDR3 DNA: TGTGCCTGGAGAGGCCAGGGCAATTCACCCCTCCACTTT; CDR3 protein: CAWRGQGNSPLHF
clone size: NA; D gene: TRBD1; J gene: TRBJ1-1; V gene: TRBV5-1; CDR3 DNA: TGCGCCAGCAGCCTGACAGGGCGGACTGAAGCTTTCTTT; CDR3 protein: CASSLTGRTEAFF
clone size: NA; D gene: TRBD2; J gene: TRBJ2-2; V gene: TRBV19; CDR3 DNA: TGTGCCAGCAGAATACTAGCGGGGGGAGCCGGGGAGCTGTTTTTT; CDR3 protein: CASRILAGGAGELFF
clone size: NA; D gene: NA; J gene: TRBJ2-3; V gene: TRBV10-3; CDR3 DNA: TGTGCCACCGCTAGACGGGAATCCACAGATACGCAGTATTTT; CDR3 protein: CATARRESTDTQYF
clone size: NA; D gene: NA; J gene: TRBJ2-7; V gene: TRBV2; CDR3 DNA: TGTGCCAGCAACCCTCAGGGCTACGAGCAGTACTTC; CDR3 protein: CASNPQGYEQYF